These T cell receptor beta chains were read from a single sample in a study. From the 5' RACE reads, TCRdb called clonotypes with MiXCR, one entry per CDR3 protein. The table shows roughly 630 distinct CDR3 sequences, with 12% occurring only once. Sequencing was carried out using total memory T cells from blood PBMCs. These receptors came from a female donor with HIV. The CDR3 runs from the conserved cysteine through the conserved F or W. A D gene is named only where the DNA matches it firmly. Clone size appears in some rows only: once, few, many, or a class for an expanded clone.

size	J	V	D	DNA	CDR3
few	TRBJ2-2	TRBV11-1	.	TGTGCCAGCAGCTTAATCTTCACCGGGGAGCTGTTTTTT	CASSLIFTGELFF
few	TRBJ2-5	TRBV30	TRBD2	TGTGCCTGGAGTGCTAGCGGGGGGGAGACCCAGTACTTC	CAWSASGGETQYF
.	TRBJ2-2	TRBV5-1	.	TGCGCCAGCACGGAGGGGCCGAACACCGGGGAGCTGTTTTTT	CASTEGPNTGELFF
few	TRBJ2-3	TRBV11-3	.	TGTGCCAGCAGTTATCAACAGGTGGCAGATACGCAGTATTTT	CASSYQQVADTQYF
large	TRBJ1-3	TRBV4-2	.	TGTGCCAGCAGCCAAGAAGGACAGTACTCTGGAAACACCATATATTTT	CASSQEGQYSGNTIYF
large	TRBJ2-1	TRBV5-6	TRBD2	TGTGCCAGCAGCTTGACGGGCGGGAGCTTTTCCTACAATGAGCAGTTCTTC	CASSLTGGSFSYNEQFF
.	TRBJ2-5	TRBV18	TRBD1	TGTGCCAGCTCACCCCTGATCGACAGGGCAGGAGAGACCCAGTACTTC	CASSPLIDRAGETQYF
.	TRBJ2-7	TRBV20-1	TRBD1	TGCAGTGCTAGAGATTGGGCAAGACAGGGAAGCTACGAGCAGTACTTC	CSARDWARQGSYEQYF
few	TRBJ2-2	TRBV7-9	TRBD2	TGTGCCAGCAGCTTCGGGACTAGCGGAGCTCGGACCGGGGAGCTGTTTTTT	CASSFGTSGARTGELFF
.	TRBJ1-1	TRBV19	.	TGTGCCAGTAGTATCGCCATGAACACTGAAGCTTTCTTT	CASSIAMNTEAFF
few	TRBJ1-5	TRBV30	.	TGTGCCTTCCGTAGTGGGGGGGCAAATCAGCCCCAGCATTTT	CAFRSGGANQPQHF
large	TRBJ2-1	TRBV15	.	TGTGCCACCAGCAGGGACCCCCACCCCAACAATGAGCAGTTCTTC	CATSRDPHPNNEQFF
.	TRBJ2-5	TRBV7-1	TRBD2	TGTGCCAGCAGCTCCCTCCTAGCGGGAGGGCCGGCGGAGACCCAGTACTTC	CASSSLLAGGPAETQYF
.	TRBJ1-3	TRBV30	.	TGTGCCTGGACTAACTGGAGGGTCTCTGGAAACACCATATATTTT	CAWTNWRVSGNTIYF
large	TRBJ1-1	TRBV3-1	.	TGTGCCAGCAGAGCGTTCACGAACACTGAAGCTTTCTTT	CASRAFTNTEAFF
few	TRBJ2-1	TRBV24-1	.	TGTGCCACCAGTTTTAACCATGAGCAGTTCTTC	CATSFNHEQFF
.	TRBJ1-2	TRBV30	TRBD1	TGTGCCTGGAACCCAGGGGGCGGTAGTGGCTACACCTTC	CAWNPGGGSGYTF
few	TRBJ1-1	TRBV11-3	.	TGTGCCAGCAGCTTAACCGAGGGCACTGAAGCTTTCTTT	CASSLTEGTEAFF
few	TRBJ1-1	TRBV11-1	.	TGTGCCAGCAGCCCCCCAGGGGTGCGAGATGAAGCTTTCTTT	CASSPPGVRDEAFF
.	TRBJ2-1	TRBV30	TRBD1	TGTGCCTGGAGTGCCTCCTCCGGGACAGGGCGAGGGAATGAGCAGTTCTTC	CAWSASSGTGRGNEQFF
few	TRBJ1-1	TRBV7-7	.	TGTGCTAGCAGCCTCACCGAGAACACTGAAGCTTTCTTT	CASSLTENTEAFF
large	TRBJ1-4	TRBV4-2	.	TGTGCCAGCAGCCAAGATCCCTGGGAGAGGGAAAAACTGTTTTTT	CASSQDPWEREKLFF
large	TRBJ1-1	TRBV30	.	TGTGCCTGGAGTGTATATAGGAACACTGAAGCTTTCTTT	CAWSVYRNTEAFF
.	TRBJ1-1	TRBV20-1	TRBD1	TGCAGTGCTAGATCTCTCAGGGGGGACACTGAAGCTTTCTTT	CSARSLRGDTEAFF
few	TRBJ1-1	TRBV5-1	TRBD1	TGCGCCAGCAGCGCGGGACAGGGTGACATTATGAACACTGAAGCTTTCTTT	CASSAGQGDIMNTEAFF
.	TRBJ2-7	TRBV18	TRBD1	TGTGCCAGCTCACCAGGGACAGGACTCTCCTACGAGCAGTACTTC	CASSPGTGLSYEQYF
.	TRBJ2-3	TRBV5-1	.	TGCGCCAGCAGCTTGGCAGGCTCTAGCACAGATACGCAGTATTTT	CASSLAGSSTDTQYF
.	TRBJ2-1	TRBV7-6	TRBD2	TGTGCCAGCAGCTCCGGACTAGCGGGTAGCTCCTACAATGAGCAGTTCTTC	CASSSGLAGSSYNEQFF
hyperexpanded	TRBJ1-1	TRBV11-3	TRBD1	TGTGCCAGCAGCCAACGGACAGGGTACACTGAAGCTTTCTTT	CASSQRTGYTEAFF
.	TRBJ1-1	TRBV7-6	TRBD1	TGTGCCAGCAGCTTACGGGGCGGACAGGGGACATTTGTTTACACTGAAGCTTTCTTT	CASSLRGGQGTFVYTEAFF
.	TRBJ1-1	TRBV6-5	TRBD1	TGTGCCAGCAGTTCCCAGGGGGGCGCAGACACTGAAGCTTTCTTT	CASSSQGGADTEAFF
large	TRBJ2-1	TRBV7-7	.	TGTGCCAGCAGCTTAGACAGGGAAGGTGAGCAGTTCTTC	CASSLDREGEQFF
.	TRBJ1-5	TRBV19	TRBD1	TGTGCCAGTAGTACGGGACAGGGGGAGAAGCCCCAGCATTTT	CASSTGQGEKPQHF
.	TRBJ2-5	TRBV5-5	.	TGTGCCAGCAGCCGGGACGCCGAAGAGACCCAGTACTTC	CASSRDAEETQYF
.	TRBJ2-1	TRBV2	.	TGTGCCAGCAGTGAAGCGGTGGGGCCGAGTGTGGAGCAGTTCTTC	CASSEAVGPSVEQFF
few	TRBJ2-7	TRBV11-3	TRBD1	TGTGCCAGCAGCTTCGGCAGGGGGAAAGCGGAGCAGTACTTC	CASSFGRGKAEQYF
few	TRBJ2-6	TRBV7-6	.	TGTGCCAGCAGCTTAGGCCCTGGGGCCAACGTCCTGACTTTC	CASSLGPGANVLTF
large	TRBJ2-1	TRBV7-3	TRBD1	TGTGCCAGCAGCGACAGGGGTAGCGGTGAGCAGTTCTTC	CASSDRGSGEQFF
.	TRBJ2-3	TRBV30	.	TGTGCCTGGAGTGTACGGGCAGGACCCACAGATACGCAGTATTTT	CAWSVRAGPTDTQYF
large	TRBJ2-1	TRBV4-3	.	TGCGCCAGCAGCCCCGAGGGGGCGGGAGTCTACAATGAGCAGTTCTTC	CASSPEGAGVYNEQFF
large	TRBJ1-5	TRBV24-1	TRBD1	TGTGCCACCAGTGACTCGGACAGGGGGCGCAATCAGCCCCAGCATTTT	CATSDSDRGRNQPQHF
large	TRBJ1-3	TRBV6-1	.	TGTGCCAGCAGTGAAAGCCAAACTGGAAACACCATATATTTT	CASSESQTGNTIYF
few	TRBJ1-5	TRBV29-1	.	TGCAGCGTTGGGGCGGGGGGCGGTCAGCCCCAGCATTTT	CSVGAGGGQPQHF
.	TRBJ2-5	TRBV12-3/TRBV12-4	TRBD1	TGTGCCAGCAGTCCCGGGACAGGGTTTGCGGAGACCCAGTACTTC	CASSPGTGFAETQYF
large	TRBJ2-7	TRBV7-2	TRBD2	TGTGCCAGCAGCTCATTAGCGGGAAACGAGCAGTACTTC	CASSSLAGNEQYF
.	TRBJ2-3	TRBV30	TRBD2	TGTGCCCGCTCACGGGGGGGGGCAGCGGATACGCAGTATTTT	CARSRGGAADTQYF
.	TRBJ2-3	TRBV20-1	.	TGCAGTGCTAGAGTGGGCAGCACAGATACGCAGTATTTT	CSARVGSTDTQYF
hyperexpanded	TRBJ1-2	TRBV7-8	.	TGTGCCAGCAGCTTAGCGTTGGAATCGAACTATGGCTACACCTTC	CASSLALESNYGYTF
few	TRBJ2-1	TRBV7-7	.	TGTGCCAGCAGCTTAGCCCCAGCGGGCGAAAGCTCCTACAATGAGCAGTTCTTC	CASSLAPAGESSYNEQFF
.	TRBJ2-5	TRBV24-1	.	TGTGCCACCGGAGGTGCATTTGAAGAGACCCAGTACTTC	CATGGAFEETQYF
large	TRBJ2-5	TRBV9	TRBD2	TGTGCCAGCAGCGCGTCACAGAGGGAGGGAGAGACCCAGTACTTC	CASSASQREGETQYF
.	TRBJ2-3	TRBV11-3	.	TGTGCCAGCAGCTTAGAGGGCACAGGGTGGGGCACAGATACGCAGTATTTT	CASSLEGTGWGTDTQYF